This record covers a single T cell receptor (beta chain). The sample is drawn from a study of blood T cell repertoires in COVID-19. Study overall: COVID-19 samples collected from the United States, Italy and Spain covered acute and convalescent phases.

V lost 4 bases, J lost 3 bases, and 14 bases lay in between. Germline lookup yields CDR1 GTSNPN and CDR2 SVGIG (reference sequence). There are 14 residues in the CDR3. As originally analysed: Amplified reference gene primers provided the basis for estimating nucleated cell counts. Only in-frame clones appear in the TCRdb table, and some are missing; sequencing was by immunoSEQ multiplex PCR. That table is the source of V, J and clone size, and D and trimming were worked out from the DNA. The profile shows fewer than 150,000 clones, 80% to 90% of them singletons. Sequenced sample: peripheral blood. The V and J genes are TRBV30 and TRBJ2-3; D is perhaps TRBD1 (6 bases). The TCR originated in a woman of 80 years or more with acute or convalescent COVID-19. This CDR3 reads CAWTRTVGTDTQYF. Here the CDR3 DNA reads TGTGCCTGGACCAGGACAGTGGGGACAGATACGCAGTATTTT.